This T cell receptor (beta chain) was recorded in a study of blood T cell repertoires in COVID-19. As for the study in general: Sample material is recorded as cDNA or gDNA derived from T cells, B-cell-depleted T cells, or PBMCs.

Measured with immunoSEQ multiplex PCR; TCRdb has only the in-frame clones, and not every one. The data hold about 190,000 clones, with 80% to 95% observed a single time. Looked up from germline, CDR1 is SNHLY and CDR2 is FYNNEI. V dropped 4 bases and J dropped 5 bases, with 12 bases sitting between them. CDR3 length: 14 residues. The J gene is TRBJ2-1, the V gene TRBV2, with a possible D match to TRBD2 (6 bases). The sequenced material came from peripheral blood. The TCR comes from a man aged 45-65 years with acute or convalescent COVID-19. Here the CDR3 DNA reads TGTGCCAGCAGTGTGCGGGGCCGGAACAATGAGCAGTTCTTC. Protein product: CASSVRGRNNEQFF.